What follows are 15 T cell receptor beta chains derived from one specimen sequenced in a study of OX40 agonist ivuxolimab in advanced cancers. The library relied on the immunoSEQ multiplex PCR assay. Held by TCRdb, this immuneACCESS table contains in-frame sequences only and omits some clones. Under half of the omission traces to an unresolved V gene where checked; the cause of the rest is unknown. The sample table holds approximately 120,000 clones, of which 80% to 95% were seen once. Clones ranked in the top ten supply 0.81% of the sample. The starting material was CD4+ or CD8+ T cells sorted from blood, obtained in a trial of the OX40 agonist ivuxolimab. These TCRs come from an adult with an advanced solid tumor such as melanoma, head and neck, liver or kidney cancer.

This chain joins TRBV6-5 and TRBJ1-2; TRBD1 matches 7 bases. Trimming at V came to 2 bases and at J to 5 bases, leaving 11 bases not matched to a gene. Germline assignment: CDR1 MNHEY and CDR2 SVGAGI. The CDR3 loop spans 16 amino acids. CDR3 sequence (DNA): TGTGCCAGCAGTTACGGAGGGGCAGGGGGTGGATATGGCTACACCTTC. It is translated as CASSYGGAGGGYGYTF.

The chain links TRBV10-1 to TRBJ2-2, with D possibly being TRBD1 (5 bases). This CDR3 comprises 15 residues. Trimming pared 3 bases from V and 1 base from J, leaving 9 bases between. The V gene's germline CDR1 is WNHNN and CDR2 SYGVQD (reference sequence). CDR3 coding DNA: TGCGCCAGCAGTGAAAGGGGCAGGAACACCGGGGAGCTGTTTTTT. As protein: CASSERGRNTGELFF.

The V gene is TRBV27, the J gene TRBJ1-1; D unresolved. V dropped 3 bases and J dropped 0 bases, with 11 bases sitting between them. The CDR3 length is 15 residues. Germline V gene lookup returns CDR1 MNHEY and CDR2 SMNVEV (reference sequence). The CDR3 spells CASSFVAGLNTEAFF. For the CDR3, the DNA is TGTGCCAGCAGTTTTGTGGCCGGACTGAACACTGAAGCTTTCTTT.

V and J are TRBV7-3 and TRBJ2-2, with 7 bases matching TRBD1. The ends lost 4 bases at V and 7 bases at J; junction bases unmatched: 6. There are 14 residues in the CDR3. CDR1 SGHTA and CDR2 FQGTGA come from the germline V gene. Here the CDR3 DNA reads TGTGCCAGCAGCTCGCAGGGGGATCTCGGGGAGCTGTTTTTT. Translating it yields CASSSQGDLGELFF. Looking up the rest from reference TRBV7-3 and TRBJ2-2 gives the full variable domain: GAGVSQTPSNKVTEKGKYVELRCDPISGHTALYWYRQSLGQGPEFLIYFQGTGAADDSGLPNDRFFAVRPEGSVSTLKIQRTERGDSAVYLCASSSQGDLGELFFGEGSRLTVL.

Comments on this clone: A junction end diverges from the germline sequence, so it may reflect a read error. J is TRBJ2-5 and V is TRBV7-7, with 10 bases matching TRBD2. The germline gives CDR1 SSHAT, CDR2 FNYEAQ (reference sequence). The CDR3 contains 13 residues. This CDR3 reads CASSSEREGPQYF. CDR3 DNA: TGTGCTAGCAGCTCCGAGCGGGAGGGCCCCCAGTACTTC.

This chain joins TRBV9 and TRBJ1-5; 10 bases match TRBD1. CDR3 size: 16 residues. The germline gives CDR1 SGDLS, CDR2 YYNGEE. The trim removed 4 bases at V and 0 bases at J, leaving 4 bases unmatched. The CDR3 nucleotides read TGTGCCAGCAGCCCAGGACAGGGGGGTAGCAATCAGCCCCAGCATTTT. Protein product: CASSPGQGGSNQPQHF.

This clone turned up a few times. CDR3 nucleotide sequence: TGTGCCAGTAGCTCCCCCAAAGGCCTTAATGAAAAACTGTTTTTT. Its protein is CASSSPKGLNEKLFF. The chain has TRBV19 and TRBJ1-4; D remains unclear. Germline CDR1 is LNHDA and CDR2 is SQIVND (reference sequence). Trimming pared 6 bases from V and 4 bases from J, leaving 15 bases between. CDR3 length: 15 residues.

The gene calls are TRBV27 and TRBJ1-2; D might be TRBD1 (5 bases). In germline, CDR1 is MNHEY, CDR2 SMNVEV (reference sequence). This CDR3 contains 19 residues. Trimming removed 5 bases from V and 0 bases from J, with 25 bases in between. The CDR3 is CASSPYPPGTVKANYGYTF. The CDR3 coding sequence is TGTGCCAGCAGTCCATATCCCCCCGGGACCGTGAAAGCTAACTATGGCTACACCTTC.

The gene calls are TRBV7-2 and TRBJ2-7; D is uncertain. The CDR3 length is 11 residues. Germline lookup yields CDR1 SGHTA and CDR2 FQGNSA. V was shortened by 4 bases and J by 2 bases, with 3 bases between the two germline ends. CDR3 loop: CASSSPYEQYF. The CDR3, as DNA: TGTGCCAGCAGCTCCCCCTACGAGCAGTACTTC. The entire variable domain, with the rest obtained from reference TRBV7-2 and TRBJ2-7, is as follows: GAGVSQSPSNKVTEKGKDVELRCDPISGHTALYWYRQSLGQGLEFLIYFQGNSAPDKSGLPSDRFSAERTGGSVSTLTIQRTQQEDSAVYLCASSSPYEQYFGPGTRLTVT.

J is TRBJ1-5 and V is TRBV27; no firm D call. The germline V gene encodes CDR1 MNHEY and CDR2 SMNVEV (reference sequence). The CDR3 totals 15 residues. Trimming took 3 bases from V and 4 from J, leaving 13 bases between them. This chain's CDR3 is CASSFDGDRNQPQHF. CDR3 nucleotide sequence: TGTGCCAGCAGTTTCGACGGAGATCGGAATCAGCCCCAGCATTTT.

The V and J genes are TRBV27 and TRBJ1-4, with 10 positions matching TRBD1. Germline lookup yields CDR1 MNHEY and CDR2 SMNVEV (reference sequence). The CDR3 contains 14 residues. Germline trimming cut 6 bases from V and 7 bases from J; bases unmatched to any gene: 5. This CDR3 is CASRRQGAGEKLFF. CDR3 DNA: TGTGCCAGCAGACGACAGGGGGCAGGTGAAAAACTGTTTTTT.

The gene calls are TRBV9 and TRBJ2-3, with 7 bases that match TRBD1. There are 14 residues in the CDR3. Losses at the gene ends were 3 bases for V and 3 bases for J; bases not matched to a gene: 4. Germline values: CDR1 SGDLS, CDR2 YYNGEE. In nucleotides, the CDR3 is TGTGCCAGCAGCGATCAACAGGGGACAGATACGCAGTATTTT. It codes for CASSDQQGTDTQYF. Supplemented by reference TRBV9 and TRBJ2-3, the full variable domain reads DSGVTQTPKHLITATGQRVTLRCSPRSGDLSVYWYQQSLDQGLQFLIQYYNGEERAKGNILERFSAQQFPDLHSELNLSSLELGDSALYFCASSDQQGTDTQYFGPGTRLTVL.

As to this clone: In the same sample, other DNA sequences code for this CDR3. V gene TRBV7-2 combines with J gene TRBJ1-5; D possibly corresponds to TRBD1 (6 bases). Germline-derived CDR1 and CDR2 are SGHTA and FQGNSA. The V and J ends lost 1 base and 6 bases respectively, with 7 bases between them. The CDR3 is made up of 13 amino acids. CDR3 loop: CASSLEGGQPQHF. DNA for the CDR3: TGTGCCAGCAGCTTAGAGGGGGGTCAGCCCCAGCATTTT.

J is TRBJ1-2 and V is TRBV5-1, with TRBD1 as a possible D gene (5 bases). Germline V gene lookup returns CDR1 SGHRS and CDR2 YFSETQ. Between the trimmed V and J ends, which lost 4 bases and 2 bases, there was a span of 12 bases. The CDR3 is 14 residues long. The chain's CDR3 is CASSPGTENYGYTF. CDR3 nucleotide sequence: TGCGCCAGCAGCCCAGGGACGGAAAACTATGGCTACACCTTC.

The genes are TRBV6-6 and TRBJ2-7; a weak D match, TRBD1 (5 bases). The V gene's germline CDR1 is MNHNY and CDR2 SVGAGI (reference sequence). The CDR3 extends over 14 amino acids. Trimming removed 8 bases from V and 7 bases from J, with 21 bases in between. The CDR3: CASYRIGHSQEQYF. CDR3 bases: TGTGCCAGCTATAGGATAGGACACTCCCAAGAGCAGTACTTC.